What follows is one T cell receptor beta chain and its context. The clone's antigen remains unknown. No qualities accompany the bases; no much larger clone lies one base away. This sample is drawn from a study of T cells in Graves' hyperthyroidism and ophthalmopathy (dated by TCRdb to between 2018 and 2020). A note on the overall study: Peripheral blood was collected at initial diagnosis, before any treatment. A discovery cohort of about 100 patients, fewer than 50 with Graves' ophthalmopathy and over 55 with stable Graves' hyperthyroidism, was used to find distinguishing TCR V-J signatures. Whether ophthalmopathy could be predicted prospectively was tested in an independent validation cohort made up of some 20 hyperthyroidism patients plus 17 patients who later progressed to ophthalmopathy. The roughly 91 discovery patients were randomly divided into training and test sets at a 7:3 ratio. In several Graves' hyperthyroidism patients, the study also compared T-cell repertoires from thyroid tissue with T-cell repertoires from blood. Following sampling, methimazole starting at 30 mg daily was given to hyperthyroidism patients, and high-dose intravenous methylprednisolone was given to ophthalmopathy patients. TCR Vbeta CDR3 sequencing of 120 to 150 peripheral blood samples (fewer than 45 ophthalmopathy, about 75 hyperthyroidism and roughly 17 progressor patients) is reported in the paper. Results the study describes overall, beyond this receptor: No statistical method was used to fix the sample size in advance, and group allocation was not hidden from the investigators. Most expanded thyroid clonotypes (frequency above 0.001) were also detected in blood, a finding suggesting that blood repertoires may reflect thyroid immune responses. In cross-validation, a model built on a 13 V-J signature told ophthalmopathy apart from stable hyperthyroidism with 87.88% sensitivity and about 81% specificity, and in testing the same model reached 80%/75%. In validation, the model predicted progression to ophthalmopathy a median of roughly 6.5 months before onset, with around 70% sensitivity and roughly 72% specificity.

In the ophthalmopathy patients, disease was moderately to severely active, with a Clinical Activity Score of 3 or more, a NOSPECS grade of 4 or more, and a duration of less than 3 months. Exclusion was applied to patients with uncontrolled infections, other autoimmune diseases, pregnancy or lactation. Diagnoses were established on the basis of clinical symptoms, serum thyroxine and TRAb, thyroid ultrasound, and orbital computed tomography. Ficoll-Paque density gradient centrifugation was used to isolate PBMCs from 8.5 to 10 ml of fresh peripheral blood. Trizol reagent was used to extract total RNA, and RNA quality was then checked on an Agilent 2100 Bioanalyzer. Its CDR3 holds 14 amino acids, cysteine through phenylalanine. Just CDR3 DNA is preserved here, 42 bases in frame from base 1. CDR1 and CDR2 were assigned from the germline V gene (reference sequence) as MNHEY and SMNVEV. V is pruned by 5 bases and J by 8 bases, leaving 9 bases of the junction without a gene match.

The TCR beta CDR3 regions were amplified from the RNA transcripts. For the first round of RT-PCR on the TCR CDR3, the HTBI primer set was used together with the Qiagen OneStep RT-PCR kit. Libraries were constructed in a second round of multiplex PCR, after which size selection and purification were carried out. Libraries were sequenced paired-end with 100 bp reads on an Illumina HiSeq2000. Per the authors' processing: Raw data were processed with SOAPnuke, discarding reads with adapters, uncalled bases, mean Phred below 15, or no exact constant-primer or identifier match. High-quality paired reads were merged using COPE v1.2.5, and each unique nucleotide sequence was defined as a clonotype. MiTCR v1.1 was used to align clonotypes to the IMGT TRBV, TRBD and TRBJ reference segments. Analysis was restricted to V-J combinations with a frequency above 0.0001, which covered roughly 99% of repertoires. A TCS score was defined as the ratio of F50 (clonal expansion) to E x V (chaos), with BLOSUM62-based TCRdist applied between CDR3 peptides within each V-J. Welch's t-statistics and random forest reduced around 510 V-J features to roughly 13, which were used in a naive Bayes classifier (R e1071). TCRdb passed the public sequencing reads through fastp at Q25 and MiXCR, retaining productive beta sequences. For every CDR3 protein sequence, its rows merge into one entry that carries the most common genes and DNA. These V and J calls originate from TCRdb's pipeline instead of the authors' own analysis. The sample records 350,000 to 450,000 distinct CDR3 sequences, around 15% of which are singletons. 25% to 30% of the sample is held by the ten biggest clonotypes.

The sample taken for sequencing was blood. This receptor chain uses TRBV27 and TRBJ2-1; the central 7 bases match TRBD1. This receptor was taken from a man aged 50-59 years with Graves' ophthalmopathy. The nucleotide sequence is TGTGCCAGCAGTAAAACTGACAGGGTCGATGAGCAGTTCTTC. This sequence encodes CASSKTDRVDEQFF.